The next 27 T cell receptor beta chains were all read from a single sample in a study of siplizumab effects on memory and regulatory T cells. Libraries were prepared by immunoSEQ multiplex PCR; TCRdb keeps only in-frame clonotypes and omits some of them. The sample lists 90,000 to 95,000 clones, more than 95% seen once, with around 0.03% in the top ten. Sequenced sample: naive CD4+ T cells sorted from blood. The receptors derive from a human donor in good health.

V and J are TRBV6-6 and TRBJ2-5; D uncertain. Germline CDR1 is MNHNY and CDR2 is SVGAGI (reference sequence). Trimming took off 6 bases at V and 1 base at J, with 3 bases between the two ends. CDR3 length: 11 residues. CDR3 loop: CASSIQETQYF. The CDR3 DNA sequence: TGTGCCAGCAGCATCCAAGAGACCCAGTACTTC.

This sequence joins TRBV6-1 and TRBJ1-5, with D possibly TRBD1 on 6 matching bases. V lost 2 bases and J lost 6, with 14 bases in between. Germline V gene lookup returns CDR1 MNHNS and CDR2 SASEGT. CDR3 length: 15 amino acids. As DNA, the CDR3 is TGTGCCAGCAGTGAAACGGGGGGGGCTGGTCAGCCCCAGCATTTT. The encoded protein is CASSETGGAGQPQHF.

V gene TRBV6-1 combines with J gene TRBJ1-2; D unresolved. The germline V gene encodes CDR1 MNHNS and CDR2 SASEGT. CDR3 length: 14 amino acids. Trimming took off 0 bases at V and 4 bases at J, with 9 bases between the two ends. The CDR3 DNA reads TGTGCCAGCAGTGAAGCTGGGGAAATCTATGGCTACACCTTC. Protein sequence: CASSEAGEIYGYTF.

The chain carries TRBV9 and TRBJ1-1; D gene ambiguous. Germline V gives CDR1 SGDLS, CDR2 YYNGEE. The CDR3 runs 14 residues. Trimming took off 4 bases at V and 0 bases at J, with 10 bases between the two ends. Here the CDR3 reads CASSPDPLNTEAFF. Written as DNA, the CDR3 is TGTGCCAGCAGCCCAGACCCCTTGAACACTGAAGCTTTCTTT.

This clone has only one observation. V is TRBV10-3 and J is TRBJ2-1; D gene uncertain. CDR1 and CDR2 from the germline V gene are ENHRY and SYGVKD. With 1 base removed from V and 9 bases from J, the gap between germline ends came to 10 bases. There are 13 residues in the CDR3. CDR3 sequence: CAISEFDRGEQFF. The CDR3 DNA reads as TGTGCCATCAGTGAGTTCGACCGAGGTGAGCAGTTCTTC.

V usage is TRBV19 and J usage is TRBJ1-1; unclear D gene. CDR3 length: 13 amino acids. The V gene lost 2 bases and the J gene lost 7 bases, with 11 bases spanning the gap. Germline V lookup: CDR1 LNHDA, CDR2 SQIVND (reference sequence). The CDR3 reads CASSIKGPLEAFF. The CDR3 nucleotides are TGTGCCAGTAGTATAAAAGGGCCACTTGAAGCTTTCTTT.

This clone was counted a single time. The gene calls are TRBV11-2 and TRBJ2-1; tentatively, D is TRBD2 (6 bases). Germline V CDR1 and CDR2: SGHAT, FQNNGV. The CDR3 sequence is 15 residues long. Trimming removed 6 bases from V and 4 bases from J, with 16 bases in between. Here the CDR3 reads CASRLPGLSYNEQFF. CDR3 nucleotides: TGTGCCAGCAGGCTTCCGGGACTTTCTTACAATGAGCAGTTCTTC.

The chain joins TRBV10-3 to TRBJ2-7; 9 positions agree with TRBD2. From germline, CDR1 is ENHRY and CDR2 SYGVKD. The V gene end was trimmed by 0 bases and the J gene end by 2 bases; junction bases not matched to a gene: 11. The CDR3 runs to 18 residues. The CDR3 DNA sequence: TGTGCCATCAGTGAGTCTATTAGCGGGGGAGTAAGGACCTACGAGCAGTACTTC. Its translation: CAISESISGGVRTYEQYF.

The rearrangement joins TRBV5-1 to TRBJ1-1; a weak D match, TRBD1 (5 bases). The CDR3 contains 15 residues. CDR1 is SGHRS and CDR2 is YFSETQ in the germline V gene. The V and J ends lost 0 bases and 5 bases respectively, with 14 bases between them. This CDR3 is CASSLATGGGTEAFF. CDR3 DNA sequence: TGCGCCAGCAGCTTGGCAACTGGGGGTGGGACTGAAGCTTTCTTT.

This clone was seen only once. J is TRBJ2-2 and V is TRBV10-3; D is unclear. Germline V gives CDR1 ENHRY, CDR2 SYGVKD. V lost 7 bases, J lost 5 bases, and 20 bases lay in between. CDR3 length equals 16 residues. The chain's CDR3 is CAIKSHGTDRTGELFF. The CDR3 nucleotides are TGTGCCATCAAGAGTCACGGAACCGATAGGACCGGGGAGCTGTTTTTT.

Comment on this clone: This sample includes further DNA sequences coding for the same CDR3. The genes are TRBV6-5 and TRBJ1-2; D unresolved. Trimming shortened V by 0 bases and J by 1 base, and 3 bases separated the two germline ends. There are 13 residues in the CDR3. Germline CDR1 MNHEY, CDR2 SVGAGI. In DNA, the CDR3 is TGTGCCAGCAGTTACTCGAGTAACTATGGCTACACCTTC. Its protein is CASSYSSNYGYTF.

The CDR3 is CASSLAAEIGYTF. The CDR3 nucleotides read TGTGCCAGCAGTTTAGCAGCGGAAATCGGCTACACCTTC. This chain joins TRBV27 and TRBJ1-2; D gene uncertain. CDR3 length: 13 amino acids. Germline V gene data show CDR1 as MNHEY and CDR2 as SMNVEV (reference sequence). Trimming stripped 2 bases from V and 8 bases from J, with 12 bases between.

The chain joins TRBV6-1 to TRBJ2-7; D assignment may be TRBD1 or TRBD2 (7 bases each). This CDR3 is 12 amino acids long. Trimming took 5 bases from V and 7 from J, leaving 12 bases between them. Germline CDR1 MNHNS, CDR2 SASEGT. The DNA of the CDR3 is TGTGCCAGCAGTTCCCAGGGGGGGGAGCAGTACTTC. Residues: CASSSQGGEQYF.

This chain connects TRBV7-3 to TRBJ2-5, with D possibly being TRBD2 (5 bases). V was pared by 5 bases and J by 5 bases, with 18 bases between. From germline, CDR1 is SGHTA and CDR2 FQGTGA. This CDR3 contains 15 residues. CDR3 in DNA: TGTGCCAGCAGCCCTACGGAAAGGTCGGGGGAGACCCAGTACTTC. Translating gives CASSPTERSGETQYF.

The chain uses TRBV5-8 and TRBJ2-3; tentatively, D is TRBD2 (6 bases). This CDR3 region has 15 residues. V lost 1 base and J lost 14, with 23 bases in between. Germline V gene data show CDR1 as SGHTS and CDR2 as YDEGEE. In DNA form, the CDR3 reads TGTGCCAGCAGCTTGATAAGGGACTCCCCACCCCGGAGGTATTTT. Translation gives CASSLIRDSPPRRYF.

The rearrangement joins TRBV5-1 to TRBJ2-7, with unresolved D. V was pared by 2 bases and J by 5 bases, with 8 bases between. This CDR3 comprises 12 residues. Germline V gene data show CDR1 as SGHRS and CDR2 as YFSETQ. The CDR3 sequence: CASSFGGDEQYF. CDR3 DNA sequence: TGCGCCAGCAGCTTCGGCGGCGACGAGCAGTACTTC.

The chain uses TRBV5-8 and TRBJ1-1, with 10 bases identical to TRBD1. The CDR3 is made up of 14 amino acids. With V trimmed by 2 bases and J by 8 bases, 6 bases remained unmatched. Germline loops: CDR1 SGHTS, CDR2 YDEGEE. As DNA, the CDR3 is TGTGCCAGCAGCTTCAATAGACAGGGGGCAGAAGCTTTCTTT. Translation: CASSFNRQGAEAFF. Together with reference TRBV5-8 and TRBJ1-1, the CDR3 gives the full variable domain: EAGVTQSPTHLIKTRGQQATLRCSPISGHTSVYWYQQALGLGLQFLLWYDEGEERNRGNFPPRFSGRQFPNYSSELNVNALELEDSALYLCASSFNRQGAEAFFGQGTRLTVV.

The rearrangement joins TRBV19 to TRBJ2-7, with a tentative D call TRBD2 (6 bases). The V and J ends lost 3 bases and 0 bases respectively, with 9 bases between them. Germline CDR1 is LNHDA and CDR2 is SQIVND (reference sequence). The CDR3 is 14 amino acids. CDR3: CASSIGGVSYEQYF. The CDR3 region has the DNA TGTGCCAGTAGTATCGGAGGGGTCTCCTACGAGCAGTACTTC.

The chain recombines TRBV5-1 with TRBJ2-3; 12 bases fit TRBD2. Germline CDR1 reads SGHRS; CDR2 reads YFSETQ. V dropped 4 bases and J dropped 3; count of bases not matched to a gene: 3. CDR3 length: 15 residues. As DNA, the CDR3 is TGCGCCAGCAGCCGTCTAGCGGGGGGGACAGATACGCAGTATTTT. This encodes CASSRLAGGTDTQYF. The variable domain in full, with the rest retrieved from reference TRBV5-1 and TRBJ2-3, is KAGVTQTPRYLIKTRGQQVTLSCSPISGHRSVSWYQQTPGQGLQFLFEYFSETQRNKGNFPGRFSGRQFSNSRSEMNVSTLELGDSALYLCASSRLAGGTDTQYFGPGTRLTVL.

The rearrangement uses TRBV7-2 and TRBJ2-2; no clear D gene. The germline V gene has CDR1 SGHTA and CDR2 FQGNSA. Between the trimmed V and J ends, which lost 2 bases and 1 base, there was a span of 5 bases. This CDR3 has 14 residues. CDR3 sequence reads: CASSLLGNTGELFF. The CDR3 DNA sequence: TGTGCCAGCAGCTTATTGGGGAACACCGGGGAGCTGTTTTTT.

The CDR3 DNA sequence: TGTGCCAGCAGTTCAGGGAGATTATATAGCAATCAGCCCCAGCATTTT. Amino acids: CASSSGRLYSNQPQHF. This chain connects TRBV2 to TRBJ1-5; perhaps TRBD1 as D (5 bases). V lost 5 bases and J lost 0, with 14 bases in between. Germline assignment: CDR1 SNHLY and CDR2 FYNNEI. The CDR3 has 16 amino acids.

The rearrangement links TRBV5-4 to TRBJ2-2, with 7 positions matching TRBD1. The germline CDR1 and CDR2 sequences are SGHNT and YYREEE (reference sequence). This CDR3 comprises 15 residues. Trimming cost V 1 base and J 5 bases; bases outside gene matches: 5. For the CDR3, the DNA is TGTGCCAGCAGCTTGCGCTCCAGGGGGACCGGGGAGCTGTTTTTT. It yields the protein CASSLRSRGTGELFF.

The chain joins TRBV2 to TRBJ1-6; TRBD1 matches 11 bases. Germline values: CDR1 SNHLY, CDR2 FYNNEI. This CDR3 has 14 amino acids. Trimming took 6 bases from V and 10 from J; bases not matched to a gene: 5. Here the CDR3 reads CASRTDRGHSPLHF. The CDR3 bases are TGTGCCAGCAGAACGGACAGGGGGCACTCACCCCTCCACTTT.

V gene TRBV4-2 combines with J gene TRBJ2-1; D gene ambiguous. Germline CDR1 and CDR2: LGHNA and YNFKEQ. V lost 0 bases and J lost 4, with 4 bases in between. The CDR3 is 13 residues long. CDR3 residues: CASSQEGYNEQFF. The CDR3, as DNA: TGTGCCAGCAGCCAAGAAGGATACAATGAGCAGTTCTTC.

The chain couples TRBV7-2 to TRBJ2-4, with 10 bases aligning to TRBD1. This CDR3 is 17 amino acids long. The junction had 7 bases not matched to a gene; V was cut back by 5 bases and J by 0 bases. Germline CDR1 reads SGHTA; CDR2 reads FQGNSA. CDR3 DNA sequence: TGTGCCAGCAGCGCTTGGGGACAGGGGTTAGCCAAAAACATTCAGTACTTC. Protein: CASSAWGQGLAKNIQYF. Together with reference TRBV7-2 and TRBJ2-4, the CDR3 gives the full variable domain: GAGVSQSPSNKVTEKGKDVELRCDPISGHTALYWYRQSLGQGLEFLIYFQGNSAPDKSGLPSDRFSAERTGGSVSTLTIQRTQQEDSAVYLCASSAWGQGLAKNIQYFGAGTRLSVL.

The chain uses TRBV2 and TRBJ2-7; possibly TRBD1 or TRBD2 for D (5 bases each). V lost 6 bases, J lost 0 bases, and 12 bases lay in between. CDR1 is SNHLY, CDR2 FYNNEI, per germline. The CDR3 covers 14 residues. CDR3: CASSRTGPSYEQYF. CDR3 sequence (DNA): TGTGCCAGCAGCCGAACGGGACCCTCCTACGAGCAGTACTTC. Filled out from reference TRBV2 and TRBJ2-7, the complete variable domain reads EPEVTQTPSHQVTQMGQEVILRCVPISNHLYFYWYRQILGQKVEFLVSFYNNEISEKSEIFDDQFSVERPDGSNFTLKIRSTKLEDSAMYFCASSRTGPSYEQYFGPGTRLTVT.

Here the CDR3 reads CATLKGDFSGNTIYF. In DNA form, the CDR3 reads TGTGCCACCCTCAAAGGGGACTTCTCTGGAAACACCATATATTTT. This rearrangement joins TRBV6-5 to TRBJ1-3; possibly TRBD1 for D (5 bases). Germline V gene sequence: CDR1 MNHEY, CDR2 SVGAGI. CDR3 length: 15 residues. V shed 10 bases and J shed 0 bases, with 16 bases lying between them.